This TCR beta chain was documented in a study of PD-1 blockade in classical Hodgkin lymphoma. Study conclusions and caveats: The study reported lower baseline TCR diversity in newly diagnosed patients than in healthy donors.

Time point of the sample: cycle 4 day 1 (C4D1), after less than seven weeks of nivolumab. With no exception, relapse followed autologous stem cell transplantation in all patients, and brentuximab vedotin exposure varied. This clone was counted a single time. As yet, its antigen is unknown. Deletions cut 4 bases from V and 3 bases from J, with 12 bases between. Germline V gene data show CDR1 as LGHNA and CDR2 as YSLEER. The CDR3 consists of 14 residues. Some clones are missing from TCRdb's copy, which holds only in-frame ones; the method was immunoSEQ multiplex PCR. Counted here are tens of thousands of clones, approximately 90% occurring once; the ten biggest clones make up under 3.5%.

The chain carries TRBV4-3 and TRBJ1-1, with unresolved D. The sample in question was peripheral blood mononuclear cells (PBMCs), obtained before the fourth cycle of nivolumab. This TCR came from a human donor with classical Hodgkin lymphoma. CDR3 nucleotide sequence: TGCGCCAGCAGCCCGAAGGCAGTGGACACTGAAGCTTTCTTT. It translates to CASSPKAVDTEAFF.